Listed below are T cell receptor beta chains from one sample, sequenced in a study of cytomegalovirus exposure and HLA in healthy donors. Produced via immunoSEQ multiplex PCR; TCRdb's table is partial and in-frame only. The sample lists under 150,000 clones, 67% occurring once. The sample taken for sequencing was PBMCs. Source of these receptors: a man younger than 35 in good health and CMV-seropositive. The CDR3 runs from the conserved cysteine through the conserved F or W. Fields, in order: CDR3 length, clone size, V gene, CDR3 protein. Size is omitted from some rows. Given values are once, few, many or a class for expanded clones.

length: 14; size: few; V: TRBV6-1; CDR3: CASSDEPGGYEQYF
length: 13; size: NA; V: TRBV28; CDR3: CASTRRQPETQYF
length: 17; size: NA; V: TRBV5-4; CDR3: CASSLGGQGVGGNEQFF
length: 12; size: NA; V: TRBV28; CDR3: CASSLSLETQYF
length: 16; size: NA; V: TRBV11-3; CDR3: CASSQSGFPRTDTQYF
length: 15; size: few; V: TRBV6-1; CDR3: CASSEGTGFLDTQYF
length: 15; size: few; V: TRBV4-2; CDR3: CASSQQGDSSYEQYF
length: 14; size: NA; V: TRBV5-5; CDR3: CASSPINGGNTIYF
length: 14; size: NA; V: TRBV4-2; CDR3: CASRLAGGADTQYF
length: 19; size: NA; V: TRBV15; CDR3: CATSRDTRGTGLTGNTIYF
length: 13; size: NA; V: TRBV28; CDR3: CASSWTRVGGYTF
length: 14; size: NA; V: TRBV6-6; CDR3: CASSQADHNSPLHF
length: 15; size: NA; V: TRBV5-1; CDR3: CASREAGERQETQYF
length: 17; size: NA; V: TRBV5-4; CDR3: CASSLGLGVTGANVLTF
length: 14; size: NA; V: TRBV19; CDR3: CATSRSGVAETQYF
length: 14; size: NA; V: TRBV19; CDR3: CASSAAEISYEQYF
length: 14; size: few; V: TRBV7-9; CDR3: CASSSAIAGNEQFF
length: 15; size: few; V: TRBV11-2; CDR3: CASSLDYNAGEKLFF
length: 14; size: NA; V: TRBV28; CDR3: CASSFFGKSGELFF
length: 14; size: NA; V: TRBV2; CDR3: CASRISQVNTEAFF
length: 14; size: NA; V: TRBV6-6; CDR3: CASSFKGVVTEAFF
length: 15; size: NA; V: TRBV6-5; CDR3: CASRYRTGGLYGYTF
length: 13; size: NA; V: TRBV5-1; CDR3: CASSLSNRETQYF
length: 15; size: NA; V: TRBV2; CDR3: CASNTGSAGANVLTF
length: 17; size: NA; V: TRBV9; CDR3: CASSVGAGGKGPSALHF
length: 14; size: NA; V: TRBV28; CDR3: CASSLLGTGGAAFF
length: 15; size: NA; V: TRBV7-9; CDR3: CASSLAAAKLDGYTF
length: 13; size: NA; V: TRBV19; CDR3: CASTHKNNQPQHF
length: 17; size: NA; V: TRBV7-6; CDR3: CASSLDIAGASYNEQFF
length: 16; size: NA; V: TRBV4-1; CDR3: CASSLNAGTPTDTQYF